The 8 T cell receptor beta chains reported below all come from one sample, sequenced in a study of blood T cell repertoires in COVID-19. Measured with immunoSEQ multiplex PCR; TCRdb has only the in-frame clones, and not every one. The sample yields roughly 280,000 clones, just under 90% seen once. Material: PBMCs or T cells enriched from blood (not recorded which). The receptors derive from a woman between 25 and 40 years old with acute COVID-19.

The V call is TRBV7-9, the J call TRBJ2-1; 7 bases agree with TRBD1. CDR3 length: 15 residues. V dropped 5 bases and J dropped 7; count of bases not matched to a gene: 11. Germline V lookup: CDR1 SEHNR, CDR2 FQNEAQ (reference sequence). CDR3 sequence reads: CASSPQGELRNEQFF. CDR3 DNA sequence: TGTGCCAGCAGCCCCCAGGGGGAGTTGAGGAATGAGCAGTTCTTC.

This chain connects TRBV28 to TRBJ2-7, with a tentative D call TRBD2 (5 bases). Germline V gene sequence: CDR1 MDHEN, CDR2 SYDVKM. The CDR3 totals 14 residues. Trimming removed 5 bases from V and 5 bases from J, with 16 bases in between. The CDR3: CASSEGLVRDEQYF. CDR3 sequence (DNA): TGTGCCAGCAGTGAGGGCCTAGTGAGGGACGAGCAGTACTTC.

V gene TRBV6-1 combines with J gene TRBJ2-7, with D perhaps TRBD1 (6 bases). Germline V gene data show CDR1 as MNHNS and CDR2 as SASEGT. The CDR3 spans 16 residues. V was shortened by 3 bases and J by 7 bases, with 22 bases between the two germline ends. Here the CDR3 reads CASSDYPLGGYGEQYF. The CDR3 region has the DNA TGTGCCAGCAGTGACTACCCACTAGGGGGTTATGGGGAGCAGTACTTC.

V and J are TRBV27 and TRBJ2-3; 7 bases match TRBD1. This CDR3 region has 12 residues. In germline, CDR1 is MNHEY, CDR2 SMNVEV (reference sequence). The V segment lost 1 base and the J segment 9 bases; nucleotides outside the gene matches: 1. The CDR3: CASSLLQGTQYF. Here the CDR3 DNA reads TGTGCCAGCAGTTTATTACAGGGGACGCAGTATTTT.

This clone was counted a few times. The CDR3 bases are TGTGCCAGCAGTCCGGGAGGCCCCTACAATGAGCAGTTCTTC. This encodes CASSPGGPYNEQFF. The chain combines TRBV6-5 with TRBJ2-1, with 7 bases fitting TRBD2. V was pared by 5 bases and J by 2 bases, with 3 bases of the junction left unmatched. This CDR3 contains 14 residues. In germline, CDR1 is MNHEY, CDR2 SVGAGI.

In its sample, this clone was seen once. The chain joins TRBV24-1 to TRBJ2-7; D is possibly TRBD2 (6 bases). The CDR3 extends over 14 amino acids. Germline V CDR1 and CDR2: KGHDR, SFDVKD. V lost 4 bases, J lost 5 bases, and 14 bases lay in between. The CDR3 sequence: CATSEASSDHEQYF. In DNA, the CDR3 is TGTGCCACCAGTGAAGCTTCTAGCGACCACGAGCAGTACTTC.

V is TRBV11-2 and J is TRBJ2-4, with 7 bases lining up with TRBD2. V trimming: 1 base; J trimming: 4 bases; junction bases outside the gene matches: 16. Per the germline V gene, CDR1 is SGHAT and CDR2 is FQNNGV. CDR3 length: 19 amino acids. CDR3 region: CASSLGRLALGVGKNIQYF. In DNA form, the CDR3 reads TGTGCCAGCAGCTTAGGAAGACTAGCACTAGGGGTGGGAAAAAACATTCAGTACTTC. Full variable domain (rest looked up from reference TRBV11-2 and TRBJ2-4): EAGVAQSPRYKIIEKRQSVAFWCNPISGHATLYWYQQILGQGPKLLIQFQNNGVVDDSQLPKDRFSAERLKGVDSTLKIQPAKLEDSAVYLCASSLGRLALGVGKNIQYFGAGTRLSVL.

The chain employs TRBV16 and TRBJ1-5; D possibly corresponds to TRBD1 (6 bases). Trimming pared 0 bases from V and 4 bases from J, leaving 16 bases between. Germline V gene sequence: CDR1 KGHSY, CDR2 FQNENV. The CDR3 totals 17 residues. CDR3 in amino acids: CASSQSAWTALNQPQHF. CDR3 coding DNA: TGTGCCAGCAGCCAATCGGCTTGGACAGCGCTAAATCAGCCCCAGCATTTT.